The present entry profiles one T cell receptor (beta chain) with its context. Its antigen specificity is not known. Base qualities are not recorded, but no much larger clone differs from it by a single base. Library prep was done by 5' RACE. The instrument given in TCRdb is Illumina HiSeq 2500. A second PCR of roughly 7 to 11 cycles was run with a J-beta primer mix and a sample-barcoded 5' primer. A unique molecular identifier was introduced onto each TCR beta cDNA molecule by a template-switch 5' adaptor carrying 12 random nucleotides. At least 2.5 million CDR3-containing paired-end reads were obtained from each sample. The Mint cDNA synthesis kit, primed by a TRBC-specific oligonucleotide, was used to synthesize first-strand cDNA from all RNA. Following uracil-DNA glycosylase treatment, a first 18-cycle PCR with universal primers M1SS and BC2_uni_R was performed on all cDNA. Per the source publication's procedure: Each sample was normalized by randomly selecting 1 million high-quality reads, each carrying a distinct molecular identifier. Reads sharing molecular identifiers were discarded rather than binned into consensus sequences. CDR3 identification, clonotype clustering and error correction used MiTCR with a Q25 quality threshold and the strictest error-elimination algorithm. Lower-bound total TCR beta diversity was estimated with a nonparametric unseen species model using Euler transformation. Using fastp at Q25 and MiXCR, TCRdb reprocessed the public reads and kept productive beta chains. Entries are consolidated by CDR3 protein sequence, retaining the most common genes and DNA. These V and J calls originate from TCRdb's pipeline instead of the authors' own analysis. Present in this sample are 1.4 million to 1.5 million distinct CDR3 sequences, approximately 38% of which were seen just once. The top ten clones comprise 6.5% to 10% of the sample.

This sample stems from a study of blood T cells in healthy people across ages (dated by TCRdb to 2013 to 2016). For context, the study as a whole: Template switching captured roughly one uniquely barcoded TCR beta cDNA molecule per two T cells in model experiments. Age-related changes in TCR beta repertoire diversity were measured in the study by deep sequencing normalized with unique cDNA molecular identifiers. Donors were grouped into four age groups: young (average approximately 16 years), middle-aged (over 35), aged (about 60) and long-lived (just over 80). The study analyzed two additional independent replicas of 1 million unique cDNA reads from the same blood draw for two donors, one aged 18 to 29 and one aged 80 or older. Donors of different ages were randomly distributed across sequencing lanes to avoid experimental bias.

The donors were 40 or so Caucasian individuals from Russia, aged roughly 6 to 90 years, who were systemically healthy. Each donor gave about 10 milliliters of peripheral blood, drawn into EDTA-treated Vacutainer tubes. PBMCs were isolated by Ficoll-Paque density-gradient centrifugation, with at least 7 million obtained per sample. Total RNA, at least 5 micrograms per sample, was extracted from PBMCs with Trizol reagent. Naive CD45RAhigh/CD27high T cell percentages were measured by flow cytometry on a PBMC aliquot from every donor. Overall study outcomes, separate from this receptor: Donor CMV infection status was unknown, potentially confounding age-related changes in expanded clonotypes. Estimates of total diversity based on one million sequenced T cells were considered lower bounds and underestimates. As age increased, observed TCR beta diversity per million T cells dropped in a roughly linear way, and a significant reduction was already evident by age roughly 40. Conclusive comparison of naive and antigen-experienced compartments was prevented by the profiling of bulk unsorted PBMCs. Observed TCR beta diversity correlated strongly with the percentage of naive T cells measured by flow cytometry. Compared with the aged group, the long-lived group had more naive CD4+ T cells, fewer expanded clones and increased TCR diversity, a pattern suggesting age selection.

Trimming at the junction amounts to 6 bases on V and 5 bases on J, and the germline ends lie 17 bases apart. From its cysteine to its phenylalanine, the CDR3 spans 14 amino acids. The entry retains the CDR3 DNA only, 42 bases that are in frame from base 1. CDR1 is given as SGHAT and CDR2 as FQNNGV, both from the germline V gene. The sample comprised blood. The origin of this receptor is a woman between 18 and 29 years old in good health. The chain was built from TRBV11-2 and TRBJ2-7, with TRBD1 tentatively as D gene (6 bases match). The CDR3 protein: CASSPQGSLDEQYF. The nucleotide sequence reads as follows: TGTGCCAGCAGTCCTCAGGGGAGTCTCGACGAGCAGTACTTC.